Here is one T cell receptor beta chain with its context. Its antigen is not identified. This sample stems from a study of vaccination effects on CD4 cells after COVID-19. Study at large: Either the BNT162b2 or mRNA-1273 vaccine was given to participants in two doses.

Clones were read by immunoSEQ multiplex PCR, and TCRdb kept only the in-frame ones, dropping some. The sample lists around 40,000 clones, around 63% occurring once. It was after approximately 11 days of culture that CD4+ T cells were isolated. Each vaccine recipient was nucleocapsid antibody negative and had no prior SARS-CoV-2 infection. General study points: The vaccine-induced clones of healthy vaccinees included only 1 of 255 that cross-reacted with common cold coronaviruses.

The sample in question was CD4+ T cells from PBMCs cultured without peptide, obtained before COVID-19 vaccination. This TCR derives from a human donor who received a COVID-19 vaccine.

CDR3 bases: TGTGCCAGCAGTTTAGGCAGGGCGGGTGAAAAACTGTTTTTT. Protein product: CASSLGRAGEKLFF. The J gene is TRBJ1-4, the V gene TRBV27, with D possibly TRBD1 on 5 matching bases. CDR1 and CDR2 (germline): MNHEY, SMNVEV (reference sequence). The CDR3 sequence is 14 residues long. V shed 2 bases and J shed 7 bases, with 11 bases lying between them.